The clone carrying this T cell receptor (beta chain) was counted between two and nine times. The V end was cut by 6 bases, the J end by 1 base, with 10 bases between. Germline lookup yields CDR1 MDHEN and CDR2 SYDVKM. CDR3 length equals 14 residues. These data are taken from a study of blood T cell repertoires in COVID-19. The protocol was immunoSEQ multiplex PCR, while the TCRdb copy is restricted to in-frame clones and leaves out a portion. Counted here are some 180,000 clones, about 88% occurring once; the ten biggest clones make up around 5.8%. This clonotype originated in a man between 35 and 55 years old with active or convalescent COVID-19. The J gene is TRBJ1-3, the V gene TRBV28; D is unclear. Sequencing input: peripheral blood. CDR3 sequence: CASRKQASGNTIYF. The CDR3 nucleotides read TGTGCCAGCAGAAAGCAGGCTTCTGGAAACACCATATATTTT.